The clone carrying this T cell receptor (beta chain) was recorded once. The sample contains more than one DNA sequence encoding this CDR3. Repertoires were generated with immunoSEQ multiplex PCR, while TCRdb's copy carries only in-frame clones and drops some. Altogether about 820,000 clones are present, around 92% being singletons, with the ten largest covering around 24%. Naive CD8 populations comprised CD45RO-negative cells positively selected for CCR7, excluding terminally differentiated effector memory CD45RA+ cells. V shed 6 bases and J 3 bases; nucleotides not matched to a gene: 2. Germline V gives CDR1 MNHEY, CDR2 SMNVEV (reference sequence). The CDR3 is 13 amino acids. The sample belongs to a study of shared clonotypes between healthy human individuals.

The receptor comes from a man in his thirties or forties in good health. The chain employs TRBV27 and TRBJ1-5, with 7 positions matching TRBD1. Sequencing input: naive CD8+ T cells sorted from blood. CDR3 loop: CASRTGLNQPQHF. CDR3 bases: TGTGCCAGCAGGACAGGGCTCAATCAGCCCCAGCATTTT.